This TCR beta chain came from a study of blood T cell repertoires in COVID-19. How the authors handled the data: Reference gene primer amplification yielded estimated nucleated cell counts. This table comes from immunoSEQ multiplex PCR, and its TCRdb copy is limited to in-frame clones, with some not included. V, J and clone size reflect that table, while D and trimming were determined from the DNA. The table has around 240,000 clones, about 91% seen once. Participants had their cohort set by participant-reported clinical history. The V and J ends lost 2 bases and 4 bases respectively, with 6 bases between them. CDR3 size: 12 residues. Germline V gene lookup returns CDR1 GTSNPN and CDR2 SVGIG (reference sequence).

The specimen sequenced was PBMCs or T cells enriched from blood (not recorded which). This chain connects TRBV30 to TRBJ2-1; no clear D gene. The source is a human donor in a cohort exposed to, infected with or recovered from COVID-19 (not recorded which). The donor label of this sample is uncertain. As DNA, the CDR3 is TGTGCCTGGAGTCTAACTTACAATGAGCAGTTCTTC. It is translated as CAWSLTYNEQFF. The full variable domain, with the rest looked up from reference TRBV30 and TRBJ2-1, is SQTIHQWPATLVQPVGSPLSLECTVEGTSNPNLYWYRQAAGRGLQLLFYSVGIGQISSEVPQNLSASRPQDRQFILSSKKLLLSDSGFYLCAWSLTYNEQFFGPGTRLTVL.